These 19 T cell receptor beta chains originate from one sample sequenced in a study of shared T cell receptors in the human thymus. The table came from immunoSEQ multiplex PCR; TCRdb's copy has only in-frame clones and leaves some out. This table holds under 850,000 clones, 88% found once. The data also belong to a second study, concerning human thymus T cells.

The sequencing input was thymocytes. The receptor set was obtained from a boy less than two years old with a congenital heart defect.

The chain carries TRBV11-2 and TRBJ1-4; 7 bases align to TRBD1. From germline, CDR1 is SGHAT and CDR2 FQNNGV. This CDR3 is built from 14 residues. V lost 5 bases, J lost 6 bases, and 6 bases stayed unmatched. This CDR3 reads CASSQTRGDEKLFF. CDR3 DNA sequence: TGTGCCAGCAGCCAAACCAGGGGGGATGAAAAACTGTTTTTT.

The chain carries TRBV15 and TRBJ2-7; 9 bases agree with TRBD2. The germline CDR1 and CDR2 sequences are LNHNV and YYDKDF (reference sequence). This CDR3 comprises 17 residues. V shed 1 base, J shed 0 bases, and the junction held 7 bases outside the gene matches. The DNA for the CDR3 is TGTGCCACCAGCAGAGCTCAACAACTAGCGGGCTCCTACGAGCAGTACTTC. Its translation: CATSRAQQLAGSYEQYF.

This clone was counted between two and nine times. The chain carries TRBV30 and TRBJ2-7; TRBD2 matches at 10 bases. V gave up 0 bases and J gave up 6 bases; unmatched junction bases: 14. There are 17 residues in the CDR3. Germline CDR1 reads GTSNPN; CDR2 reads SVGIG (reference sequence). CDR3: CAWSVPPSGSPTCEQYF. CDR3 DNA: TGTGCCTGGAGTGTACCTCCTAGCGGGAGTCCAACCTGCGAGCAGTACTTC.

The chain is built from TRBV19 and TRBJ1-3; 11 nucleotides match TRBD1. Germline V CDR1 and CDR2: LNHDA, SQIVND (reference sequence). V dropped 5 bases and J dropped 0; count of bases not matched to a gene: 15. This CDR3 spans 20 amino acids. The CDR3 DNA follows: TGTGCCAGTAGTCTTAGTTCCGGGACAGGGGGGAGCAACTCTGGAAACACCATATATTTT. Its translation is CASSLSSGTGGSNSGNTIYF.

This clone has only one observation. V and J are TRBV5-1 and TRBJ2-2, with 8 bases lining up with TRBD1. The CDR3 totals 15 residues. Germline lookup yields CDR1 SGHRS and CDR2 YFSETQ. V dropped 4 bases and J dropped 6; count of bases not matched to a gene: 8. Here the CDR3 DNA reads TGCGCCAGCAGCGCGCGGACAGGGACCGCCGGGGAGCTGTTTTTT. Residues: CASSARTGTAGELFF.

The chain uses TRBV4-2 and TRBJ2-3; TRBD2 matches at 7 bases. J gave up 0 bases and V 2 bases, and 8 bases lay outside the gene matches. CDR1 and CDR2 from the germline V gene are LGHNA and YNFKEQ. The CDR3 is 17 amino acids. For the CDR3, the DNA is TGTGCCAGCAGCCAAAAGGGGACTATCACTAGCACAGATACGCAGTATTTT. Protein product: CASSQKGTITSTDTQYF.

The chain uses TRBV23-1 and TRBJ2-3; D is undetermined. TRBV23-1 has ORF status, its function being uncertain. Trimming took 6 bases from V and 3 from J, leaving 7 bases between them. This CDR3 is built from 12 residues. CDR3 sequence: CASRSNTDTQYF. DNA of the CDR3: TGCGCCAGCAGGAGTAATACAGATACGCAGTATTTT.

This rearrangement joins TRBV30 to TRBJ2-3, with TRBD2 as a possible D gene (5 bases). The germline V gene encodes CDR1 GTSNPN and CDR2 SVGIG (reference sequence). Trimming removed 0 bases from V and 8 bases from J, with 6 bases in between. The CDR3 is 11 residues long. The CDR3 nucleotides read TGTGCCTGGAGTGTGGGGAGTACGCAGTATTTT. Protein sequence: CAWSVGSTQYF.

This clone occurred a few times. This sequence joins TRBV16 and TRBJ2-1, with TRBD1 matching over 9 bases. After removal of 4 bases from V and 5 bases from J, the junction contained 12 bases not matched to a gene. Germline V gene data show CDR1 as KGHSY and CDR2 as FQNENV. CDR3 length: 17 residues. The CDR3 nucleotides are TGTGCCAGCAGCCTAAACCGGGACAGGGCAGACCACAATGAGCAGTTCTTC. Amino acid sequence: CASSLNRDRADHNEQFF.

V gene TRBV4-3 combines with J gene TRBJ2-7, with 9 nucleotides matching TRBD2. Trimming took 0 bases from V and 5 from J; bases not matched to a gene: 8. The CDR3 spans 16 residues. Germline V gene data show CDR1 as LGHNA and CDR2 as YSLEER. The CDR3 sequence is CASSQDSAGGLHEQYF. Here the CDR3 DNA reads TGCGCCAGCAGCCAAGACTCGGCGGGAGGGCTCCACGAGCAGTACTTC.

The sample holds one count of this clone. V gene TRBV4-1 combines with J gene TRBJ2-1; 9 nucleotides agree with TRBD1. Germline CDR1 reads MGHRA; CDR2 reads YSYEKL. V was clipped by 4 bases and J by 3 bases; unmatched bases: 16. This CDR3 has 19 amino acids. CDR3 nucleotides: TGCGCCAGCAGCCGCTCGGGGACAGGGCCGGGACCACGCTACAATGAGCAGTTCTTC. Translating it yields CASSRSGTGPGPRYNEQFF.

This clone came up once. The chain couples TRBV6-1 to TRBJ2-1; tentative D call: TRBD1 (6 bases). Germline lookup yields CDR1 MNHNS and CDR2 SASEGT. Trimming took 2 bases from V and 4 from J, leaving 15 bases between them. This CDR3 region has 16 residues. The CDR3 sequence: CASSEFKGQIYNEQFF. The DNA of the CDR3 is TGTGCCAGCAGTGAATTCAAAGGACAGATATACAATGAGCAGTTCTTC.

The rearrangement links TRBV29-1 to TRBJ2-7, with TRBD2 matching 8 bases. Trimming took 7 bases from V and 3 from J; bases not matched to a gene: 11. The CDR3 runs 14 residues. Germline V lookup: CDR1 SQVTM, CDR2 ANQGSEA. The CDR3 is CSATREREHYEQYF. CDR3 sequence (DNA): TGCAGCGCAACGCGCGAGCGGGAGCACTACGAGCAGTACTTC.

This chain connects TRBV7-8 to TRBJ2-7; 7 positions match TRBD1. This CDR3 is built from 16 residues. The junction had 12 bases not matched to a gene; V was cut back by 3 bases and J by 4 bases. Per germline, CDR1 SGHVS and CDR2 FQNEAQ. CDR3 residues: CASSLSGQDLSYEQYF. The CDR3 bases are TGTGCCAGCAGCTTGAGCGGACAGGACTTATCGTACGAGCAGTACTTC.

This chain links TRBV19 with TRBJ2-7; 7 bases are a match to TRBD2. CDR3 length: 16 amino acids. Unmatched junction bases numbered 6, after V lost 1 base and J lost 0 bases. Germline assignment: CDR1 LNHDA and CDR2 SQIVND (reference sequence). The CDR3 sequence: CASSIGAAGSSYEQYF. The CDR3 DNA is TGTGCCAGTAGTATAGGCGCAGCGGGAAGCTCCTACGAGCAGTACTTC.

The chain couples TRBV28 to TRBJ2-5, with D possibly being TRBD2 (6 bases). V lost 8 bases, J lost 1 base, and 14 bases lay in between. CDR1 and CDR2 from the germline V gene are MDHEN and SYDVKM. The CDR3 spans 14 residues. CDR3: CASRSGAAQETQYF. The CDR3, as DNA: TGTGCCAGCCGGTCGGGAGCGGCCCAAGAGACCCAGTACTTC.

The CDR3: CASSTPSGNTGELFF. CDR3 nucleotide sequence: TGCGCCAGCAGCACACCTAGCGGGAACACCGGGGAGCTGTTTTTT. V and J are TRBV5-1 and TRBJ2-2; 7 bases are a match to TRBD2. V was pared by 4 bases and J by 1 base, with 4 bases of the junction left unmatched. Per the germline V gene, CDR1 is SGHRS and CDR2 is YFSETQ. The CDR3 runs 15 residues.

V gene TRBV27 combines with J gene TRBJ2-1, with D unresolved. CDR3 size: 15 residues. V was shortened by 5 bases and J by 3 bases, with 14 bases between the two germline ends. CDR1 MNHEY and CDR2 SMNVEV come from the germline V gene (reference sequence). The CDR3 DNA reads TGTGCCAGCAGTCCGCGTTATATGCTCTACAATGAGCAGTTCTTC. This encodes CASSPRYMLYNEQFF.

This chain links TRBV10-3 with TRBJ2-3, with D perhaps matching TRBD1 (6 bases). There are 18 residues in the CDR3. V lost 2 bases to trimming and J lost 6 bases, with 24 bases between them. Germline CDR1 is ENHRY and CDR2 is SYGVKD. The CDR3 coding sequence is TGTGCCATCAGTGAGAGGGGCCTGGTTTGGGGGCGGAGGGATACGCAGTATTTT. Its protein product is CAISERGLVWGRRDTQYF.